The clone carrying this T cell receptor (beta chain) was observed a few times. As yet, its antigen is unknown. This CDR3 contains 16 residues. With 7 bases removed from V and 6 bases from J, the gap between germline ends came to 22 bases. MiXCR, applied by TCRdb to the RT-PCR reads, yields one record per CDR3 protein. The sample has hundreds of thousands of distinct CDR3 sequences, about 18% seen once; the top ten hold approximately 11%. The data originate from a study of response to subunit inactivated influenza vaccine. Study-level points and caveats: After each seasonal influenza vaccination, few new T cells are recruited, the authors suggested.

The rearrangement uses TRBV12-3 or TRBV12-4 and TRBJ2-1; D ambiguous. The TCR comes from a man in his forties or fifties who received an inactivated influenza vaccine. This specimen consisted of PBMCs from blood, obtained roughly 5 days after vaccination. CDR3 loop: CASKLVGMLWSNEQFF. As DNA, the CDR3 is TGTGCCAGCAAGTTGGTGGGGATGTTATGGAGCAATGAGCAGTTCTTC.